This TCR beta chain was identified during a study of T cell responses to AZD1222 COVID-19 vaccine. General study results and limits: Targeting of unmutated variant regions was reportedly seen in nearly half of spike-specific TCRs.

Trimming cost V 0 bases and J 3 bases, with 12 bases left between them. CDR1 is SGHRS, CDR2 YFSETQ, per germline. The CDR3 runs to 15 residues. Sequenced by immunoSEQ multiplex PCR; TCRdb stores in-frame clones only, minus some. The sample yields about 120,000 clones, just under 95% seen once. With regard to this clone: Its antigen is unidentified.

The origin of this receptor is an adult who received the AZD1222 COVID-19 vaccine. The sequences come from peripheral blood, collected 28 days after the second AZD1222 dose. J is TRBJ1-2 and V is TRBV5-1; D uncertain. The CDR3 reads CASSLGVSGDYGYTF. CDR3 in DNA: TGCGCCAGCAGCTTGGGCGTCAGTGGGGACTATGGCTACACCTTC.